Included here is one T cell receptor (beta chain) sequence, with context. Its specificity is unknown. Germline CDR1 and CDR2: SEHNR and FQNEAQ (reference sequence). This CDR3 has 15 residues. The sample belongs to a study of beta chain features in type 1 diabetes. The study's findings and limits: Moderately but significantly shorter TCRB CDR3s were found in Type 1 diabetes patients in all four CD4+ subsets.

TCRB transcripts that were expressed got sequenced, as all of the isolated RNA had been reverse transcribed. Assay used: immunoSEQ multiplex PCR; TCRdb lists only in-frame clones, some missing. The top ten clones hold 2.4% of a sample with approximately 29,000 clones, less than 75% of them seen once. Via CD45RO/CCR7/CD25/CD127/CD95/CD27, cells of the CD4+ naive, central memory, regulatory and stem cell-like memory subsets were sorted. This chain uses TRBV7-9 with TRBJ2-5; possibly TRBD2 for D (5 bases). The end of the DNA aligns better with TRBJ2-7, so the J call may be wrong. The sample taken for sequencing was Tregs from blood. This clonotype was obtained from a woman under 40 with type 1 diabetes. In DNA, the CDR3 is TGTGCCAGCAGCTTAGGGGAGCGGCCCCCCTACGAGCAGTACTTC. It specifies CASSLGERPPYEQYF.